The clone carrying this TCR beta chain was seen only once. The junction differs from germline at one of its ends, possibly a read error. This entry is derived from a study of breast tumors, draining lymph nodes, adjacent tissues. The CDR3 spans 14 residues. Germline V lookup: CDR1 SEHNR, CDR2 FQNEAQ (reference sequence). TCRdb re-called the multiplex PCR reads with MiXCR, one entry per CDR3 protein. The table records about 19,000 distinct CDR3 sequences, over 40% of them present only once. The specimen was breast tumor tissue. The clonotype comes from a female donor with breast cancer. Some clones in this sample may be carry-over from other donors' samples. V gene TRBV7-9 combines with J gene TRBJ1-4; D gene unclear. The CDR3 DNA follows: TGTGCCAGCAGCTCAGTGGGCACAGATGAAAAACTACTTTTT. Its protein is CASSSVGTDEKLLF.